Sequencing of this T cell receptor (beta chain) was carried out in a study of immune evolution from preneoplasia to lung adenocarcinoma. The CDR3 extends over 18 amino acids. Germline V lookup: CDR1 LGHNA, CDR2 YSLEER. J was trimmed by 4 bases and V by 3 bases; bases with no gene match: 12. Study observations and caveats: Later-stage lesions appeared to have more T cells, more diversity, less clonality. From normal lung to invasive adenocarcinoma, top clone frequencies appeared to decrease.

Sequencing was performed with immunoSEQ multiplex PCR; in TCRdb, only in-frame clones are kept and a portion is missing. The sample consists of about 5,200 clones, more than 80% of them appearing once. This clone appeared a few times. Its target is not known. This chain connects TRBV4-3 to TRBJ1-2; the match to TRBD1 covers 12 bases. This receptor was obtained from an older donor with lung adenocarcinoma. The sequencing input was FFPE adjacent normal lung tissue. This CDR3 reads CASSQDPGQGASGYGYTF. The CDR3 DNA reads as TGCGCCAGCAGCCAGGATCCGGGACAGGGGGCGTCGGGCTATGGCTACACCTTC.